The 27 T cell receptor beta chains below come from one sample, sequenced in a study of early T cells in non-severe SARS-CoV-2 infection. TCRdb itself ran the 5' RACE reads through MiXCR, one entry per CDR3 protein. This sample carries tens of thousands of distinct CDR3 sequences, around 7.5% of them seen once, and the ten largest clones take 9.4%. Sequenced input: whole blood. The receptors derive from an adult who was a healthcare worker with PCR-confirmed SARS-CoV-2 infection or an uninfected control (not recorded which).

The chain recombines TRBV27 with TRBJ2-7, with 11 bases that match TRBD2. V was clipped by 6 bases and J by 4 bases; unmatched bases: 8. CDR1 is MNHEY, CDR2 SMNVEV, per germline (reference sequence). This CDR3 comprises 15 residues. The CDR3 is CASSAPSGRTYEQYF. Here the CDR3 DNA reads TGTGCCAGCAGCGCTCCTAGCGGGAGGACGTACGAGCAGTACTTC.

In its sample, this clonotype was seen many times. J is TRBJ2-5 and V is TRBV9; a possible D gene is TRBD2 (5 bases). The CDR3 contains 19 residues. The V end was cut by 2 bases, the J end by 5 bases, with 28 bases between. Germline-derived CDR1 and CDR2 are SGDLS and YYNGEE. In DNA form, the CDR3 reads TGTGCCAGCAGCGTTTGGTGGTGGAGCGGAGGCTCCAGAGGGGAGACCCAGTACTTC. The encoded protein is CASSVWWWSGGSRGETQYF.

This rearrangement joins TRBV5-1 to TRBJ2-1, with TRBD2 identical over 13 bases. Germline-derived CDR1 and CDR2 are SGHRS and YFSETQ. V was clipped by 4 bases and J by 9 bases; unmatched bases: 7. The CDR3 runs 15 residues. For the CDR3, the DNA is TGCGCCAGCAGCGGAACTAGCGGGAGGGCCAGTGAGCAGTTCTTC. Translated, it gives CASSGTSGRASEQFF.

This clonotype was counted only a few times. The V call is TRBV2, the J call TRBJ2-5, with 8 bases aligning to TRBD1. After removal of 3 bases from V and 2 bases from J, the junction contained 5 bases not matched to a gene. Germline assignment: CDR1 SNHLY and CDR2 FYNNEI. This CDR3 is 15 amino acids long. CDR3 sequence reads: CASSDRGRRQETQYF. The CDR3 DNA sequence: TGTGCCAGCAGTGACAGGGGGCGCCGACAAGAGACCCAGTACTTC.

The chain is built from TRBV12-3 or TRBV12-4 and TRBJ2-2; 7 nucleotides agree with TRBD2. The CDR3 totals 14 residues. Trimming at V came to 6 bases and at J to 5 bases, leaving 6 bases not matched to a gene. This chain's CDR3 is CASRGLGLTGELFF. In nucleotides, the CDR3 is TGTGCCAGCAGAGGACTAGGGTTGACCGGGGAGCTGTTTTTT.

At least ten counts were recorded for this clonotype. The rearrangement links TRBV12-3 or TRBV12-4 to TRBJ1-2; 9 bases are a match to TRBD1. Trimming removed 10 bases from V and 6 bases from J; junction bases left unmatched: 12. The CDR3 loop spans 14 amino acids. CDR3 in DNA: TGTGCCATTACCCGACCGACAGGGGGGAATGGCTACACCTTC. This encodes CAITRPTGGNGYTF.

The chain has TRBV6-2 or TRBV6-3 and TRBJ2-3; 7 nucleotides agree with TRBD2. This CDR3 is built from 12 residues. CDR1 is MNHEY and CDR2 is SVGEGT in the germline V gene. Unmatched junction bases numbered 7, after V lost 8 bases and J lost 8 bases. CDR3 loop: CASGRREGTQYF. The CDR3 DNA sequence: TGTGCCAGCGGAAGGAGGGAGGGTACGCAGTATTTT.

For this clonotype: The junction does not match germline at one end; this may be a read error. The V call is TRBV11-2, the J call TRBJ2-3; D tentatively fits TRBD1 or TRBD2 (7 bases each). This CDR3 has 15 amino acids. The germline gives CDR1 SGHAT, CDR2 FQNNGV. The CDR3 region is CASSLGLGGADTQYF. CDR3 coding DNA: TGTGCCAGCAGTTTAGGACTAGGGGGCGCAGATACGCAGTATTTT. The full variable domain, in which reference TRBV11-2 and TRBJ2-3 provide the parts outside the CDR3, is EAGVAQSPRYKIIEKRQSVAFWCNPISGHATLYWYQQILGQGPKLLIQFQNNGVVDDSQLPKDRFSAERLKGVDSTLKIQPAKLEDSAVYLCASSLGLGGADTQYFGPGTRLTVL.

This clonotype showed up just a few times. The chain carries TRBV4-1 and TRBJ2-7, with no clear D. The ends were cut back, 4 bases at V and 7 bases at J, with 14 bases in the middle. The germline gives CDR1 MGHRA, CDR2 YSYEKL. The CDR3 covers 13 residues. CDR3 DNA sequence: TGCGCCAGCAGCCGGTCAGGTTTTGGTGAGCAGTACTTC. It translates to CASSRSGFGEQYF.

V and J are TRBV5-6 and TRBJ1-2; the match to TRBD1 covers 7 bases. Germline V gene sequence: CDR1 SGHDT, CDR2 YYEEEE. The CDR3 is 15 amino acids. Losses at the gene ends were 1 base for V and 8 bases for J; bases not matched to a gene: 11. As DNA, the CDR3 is TGTGCCAGCAGCTTGATAAGGGACAGAGACATGGGCTACACCTTC. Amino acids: CASSLIRDRDMGYTF.

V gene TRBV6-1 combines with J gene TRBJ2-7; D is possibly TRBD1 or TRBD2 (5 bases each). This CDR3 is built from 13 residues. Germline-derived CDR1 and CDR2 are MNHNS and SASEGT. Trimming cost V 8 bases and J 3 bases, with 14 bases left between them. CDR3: CASEPGQNYEQYF. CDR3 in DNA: TGTGCCAGCGAGCCGGGGCAGAACTACGAGCAGTACTTC.

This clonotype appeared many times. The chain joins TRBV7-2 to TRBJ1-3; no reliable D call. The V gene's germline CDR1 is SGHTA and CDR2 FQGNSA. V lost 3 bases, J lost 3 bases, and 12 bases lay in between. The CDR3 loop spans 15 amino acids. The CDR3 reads CASSFSGRFGNTIYF. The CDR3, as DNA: TGTGCCAGCAGCTTTAGCGGGAGATTTGGAAACACCATATATTTT.

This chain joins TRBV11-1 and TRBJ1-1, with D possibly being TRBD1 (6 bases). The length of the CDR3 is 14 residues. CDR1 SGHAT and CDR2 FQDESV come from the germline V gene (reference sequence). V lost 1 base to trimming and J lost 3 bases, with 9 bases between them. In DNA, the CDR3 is TGTGCCAGCAGCTTAGGGGGGCCGGACACTGAAGCTTTCTTT. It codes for CASSLGGPDTEAFF. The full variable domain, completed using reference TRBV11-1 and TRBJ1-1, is EAEVAQSPRYKITEKSQAVAFWCDPISGHATLYWYRQILGQGPELLVQFQDESVVDDSQLPKDRFSAERLKGVDSTLKIQPAELGDSAMYLCASSLGGPDTEAFFGQGTRLTVV.

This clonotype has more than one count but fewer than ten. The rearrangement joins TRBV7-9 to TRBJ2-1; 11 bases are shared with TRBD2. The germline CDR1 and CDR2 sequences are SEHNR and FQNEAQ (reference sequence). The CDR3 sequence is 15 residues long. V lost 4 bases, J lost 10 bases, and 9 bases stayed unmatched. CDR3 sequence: CASSWTSGPLHEQFF. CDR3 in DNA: TGTGCCAGCAGCTGGACTAGCGGGCCCCTCCACGAGCAGTTCTTC.

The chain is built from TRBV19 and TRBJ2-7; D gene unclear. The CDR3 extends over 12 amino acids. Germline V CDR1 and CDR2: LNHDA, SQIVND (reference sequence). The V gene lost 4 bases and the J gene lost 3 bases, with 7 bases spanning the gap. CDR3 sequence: CASSNLNYEQYF. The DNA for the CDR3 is TGTGCCAGTAGTAACCTGAACTACGAGCAGTACTTC.

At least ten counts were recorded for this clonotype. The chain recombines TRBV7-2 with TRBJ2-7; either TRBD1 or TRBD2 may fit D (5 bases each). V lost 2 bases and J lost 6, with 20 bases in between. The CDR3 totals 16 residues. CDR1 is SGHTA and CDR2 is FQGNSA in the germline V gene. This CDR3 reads CASSLKGASSVSEQYF. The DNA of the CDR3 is TGTGCCAGCAGCTTAAAAGGGGCTAGCAGTGTGAGCGAGCAGTACTTC.

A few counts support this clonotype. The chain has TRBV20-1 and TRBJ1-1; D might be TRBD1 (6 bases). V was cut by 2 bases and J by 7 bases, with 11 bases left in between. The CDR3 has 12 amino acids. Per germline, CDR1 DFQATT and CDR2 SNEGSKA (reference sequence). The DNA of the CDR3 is TGCAGTGCTAGAAAGGGGGGCGTTGAAGCTTTCTTT. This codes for CSARKGGVEAFF.

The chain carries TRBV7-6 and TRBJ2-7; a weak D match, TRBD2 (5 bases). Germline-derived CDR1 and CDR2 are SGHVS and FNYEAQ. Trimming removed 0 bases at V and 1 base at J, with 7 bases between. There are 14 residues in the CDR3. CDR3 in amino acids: CASSLAGVSYEQYF. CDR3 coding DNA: TGTGCCAGCAGCTTAGCGGGAGTGTCCTACGAGCAGTACTTC.

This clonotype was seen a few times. CDR3 in DNA: TGTGCCAGCAGCGAGACGGGCGCTAGCGGGGGTGAGGATACGCAGTATTTT. Its translation is CASSETGASGGEDTQYF. This chain connects TRBV4-2 to TRBJ2-3, with 10 bases identical to TRBD2. With 5 bases clipped from V and 6 bases from J, the junction kept 14 bases outside the gene matches. The germline V gene encodes CDR1 LGHNA and CDR2 YNFKEQ. This CDR3 is 17 amino acids long.

The CDR3 nucleotides are TGTGCCAGCAGCCCTACGACTAGTCAAAGCTCCTACGAGCAGTACTTC. It translates to CASSPTTSQSSYEQYF. The chain is built from TRBV11-1 and TRBJ2-7; maybe TRBD2 (6 bases). Germline lookup yields CDR1 SGHAT and CDR2 FQDESV (reference sequence). This CDR3 comprises 16 residues. Trimming stripped 5 bases from V and 0 bases from J, with 17 bases between. Variable domain in full (rest from reference TRBV11-1 and TRBJ2-7): EAEVAQSPRYKITEKSQAVAFWCDPISGHATLYWYRQILGQGPELLVQFQDESVVDDSQLPKDRFSAERLKGVDSTLKIQPAELGDSAMYLCASSPTTSQSSYEQYFGPGTRLTVT.

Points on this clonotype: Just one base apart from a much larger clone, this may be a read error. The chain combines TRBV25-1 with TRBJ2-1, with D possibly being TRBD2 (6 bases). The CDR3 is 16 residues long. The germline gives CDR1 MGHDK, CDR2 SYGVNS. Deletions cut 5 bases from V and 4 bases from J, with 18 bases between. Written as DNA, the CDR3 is TGTGCCAGCAGTTCCGGGCGCGGCGGGGCATACAATGAGCAGTTCTTC. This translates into CASSSGRGGAYNEQFF.

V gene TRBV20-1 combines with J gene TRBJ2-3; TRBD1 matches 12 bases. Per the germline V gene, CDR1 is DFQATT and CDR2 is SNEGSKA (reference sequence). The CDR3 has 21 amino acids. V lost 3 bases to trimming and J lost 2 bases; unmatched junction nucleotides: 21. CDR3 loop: CSASRPIRDRGRVVITDTQYF. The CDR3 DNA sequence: TGCAGTGCTAGCCGTCCCATACGGGACAGGGGGCGCGTAGTAATCACAGATACGCAGTATTTT.

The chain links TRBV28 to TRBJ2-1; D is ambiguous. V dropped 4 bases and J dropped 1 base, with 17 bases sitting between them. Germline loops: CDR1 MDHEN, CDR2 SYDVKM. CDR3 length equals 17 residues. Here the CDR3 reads CASSSPLREPSYNEQFF. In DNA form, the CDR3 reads TGTGCCAGCAGTTCCCCCCTCCGAGAGCCGTCCTACAATGAGCAGTTCTTC.

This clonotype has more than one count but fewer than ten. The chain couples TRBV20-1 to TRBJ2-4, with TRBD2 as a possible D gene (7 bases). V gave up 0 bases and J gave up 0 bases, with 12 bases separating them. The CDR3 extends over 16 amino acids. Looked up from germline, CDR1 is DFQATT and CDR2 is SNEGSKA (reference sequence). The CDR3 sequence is CSARDWGGVAKNIQYF. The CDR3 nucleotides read TGCAGTGCTAGAGATTGGGGGGGCGTAGCCAAAAACATTCAGTACTTC.

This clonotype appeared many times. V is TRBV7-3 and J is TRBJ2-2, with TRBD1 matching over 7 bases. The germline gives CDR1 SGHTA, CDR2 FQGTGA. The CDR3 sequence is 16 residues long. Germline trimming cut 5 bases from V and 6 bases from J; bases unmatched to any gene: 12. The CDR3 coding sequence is TGTGCCAGCAGCCCTAGACAGGGAACCAGCCCCGGGGAGCTGTTTTTT. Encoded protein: CASSPRQGTSPGELFF.

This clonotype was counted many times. CDR3 in amino acids: CAISVGAEADTQYF. The CDR3 nucleotides are TGTGCCATCAGTGTGGGGGCCGAGGCAGATACGCAGTATTTT. This chain joins TRBV10-3 and TRBJ2-3; perhaps TRBD1 as D (6 bases). The V and J ends lost 4 bases and 4 bases respectively, with 12 bases between them. The CDR3 sequence is 14 residues long. From germline, CDR1 is ENHRY and CDR2 SYGVKD.

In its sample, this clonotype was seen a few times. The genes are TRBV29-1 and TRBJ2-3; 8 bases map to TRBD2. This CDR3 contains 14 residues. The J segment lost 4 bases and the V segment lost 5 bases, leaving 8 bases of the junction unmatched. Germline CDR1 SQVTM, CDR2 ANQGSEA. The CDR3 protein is CSVPSGSSPDTQYF. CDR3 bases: TGCAGCGTTCCCAGCGGGAGCAGCCCAGATACGCAGTATTTT.